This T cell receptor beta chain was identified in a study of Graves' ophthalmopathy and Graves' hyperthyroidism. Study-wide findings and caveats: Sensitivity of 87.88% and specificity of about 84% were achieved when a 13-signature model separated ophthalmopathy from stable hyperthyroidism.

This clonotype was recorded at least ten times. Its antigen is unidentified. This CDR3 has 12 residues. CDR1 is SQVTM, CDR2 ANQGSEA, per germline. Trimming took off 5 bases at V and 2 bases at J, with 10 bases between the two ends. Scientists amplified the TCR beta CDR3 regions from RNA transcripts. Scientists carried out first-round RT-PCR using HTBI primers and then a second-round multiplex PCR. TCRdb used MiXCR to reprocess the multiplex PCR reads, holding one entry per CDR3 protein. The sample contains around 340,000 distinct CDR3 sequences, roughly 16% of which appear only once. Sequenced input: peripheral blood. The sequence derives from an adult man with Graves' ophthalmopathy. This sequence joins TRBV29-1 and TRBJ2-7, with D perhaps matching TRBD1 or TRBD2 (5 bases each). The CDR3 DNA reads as TGCAGCGTTCGGGACCAGACCTACGAGCAGTACTTC. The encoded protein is CSVRDQTYEQYF.